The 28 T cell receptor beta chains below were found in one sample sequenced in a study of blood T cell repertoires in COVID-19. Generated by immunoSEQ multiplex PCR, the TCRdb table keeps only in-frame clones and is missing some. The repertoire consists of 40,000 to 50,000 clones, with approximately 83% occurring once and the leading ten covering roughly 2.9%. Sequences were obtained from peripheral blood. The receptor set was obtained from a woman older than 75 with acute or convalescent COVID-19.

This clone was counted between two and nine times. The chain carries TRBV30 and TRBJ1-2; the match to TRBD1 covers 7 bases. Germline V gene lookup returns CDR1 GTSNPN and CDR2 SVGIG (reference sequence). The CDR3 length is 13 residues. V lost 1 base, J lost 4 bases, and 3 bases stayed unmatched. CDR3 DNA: TGTGCCTGGAGTGGACAGGGTGGCTATGGCTACACCTTC. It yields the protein CAWSGQGGYGYTF.

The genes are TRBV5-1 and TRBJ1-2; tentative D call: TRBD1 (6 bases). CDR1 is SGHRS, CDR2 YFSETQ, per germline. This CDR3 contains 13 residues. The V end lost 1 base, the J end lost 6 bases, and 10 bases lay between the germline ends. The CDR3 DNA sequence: TGCGCCAGCAGCTTGCCCACAGGGCATGGCTACACCTTC. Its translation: CASSLPTGHGYTF.

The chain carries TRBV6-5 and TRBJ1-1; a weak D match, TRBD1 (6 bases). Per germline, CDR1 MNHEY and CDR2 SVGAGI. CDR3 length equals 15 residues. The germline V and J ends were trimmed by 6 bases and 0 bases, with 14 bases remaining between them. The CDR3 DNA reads TGTGCCAGCAGACGGGACAACCCCATGAACACTGAAGCTTTCTTT. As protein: CASRRDNPMNTEAFF.

CDR3: CASSLVQGSPGGYTF. The CDR3 coding sequence is TGTGCCAGCAGCTTGGTACAGGGGAGTCCGGGGGGCTACACCTTC. The chain has TRBV5-4 and TRBJ1-2; TRBD1 aligns across 7 bases. Germline V gene data show CDR1 as SGHNT and CDR2 as YYREEE (reference sequence). The CDR3 runs 15 residues. V dropped 0 bases and J dropped 8; count of bases not matched to a gene: 10.

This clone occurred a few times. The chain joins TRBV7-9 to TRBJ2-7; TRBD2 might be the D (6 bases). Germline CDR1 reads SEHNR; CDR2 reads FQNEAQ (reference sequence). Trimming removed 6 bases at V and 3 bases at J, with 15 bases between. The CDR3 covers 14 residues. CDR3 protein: CASRPRDSHYEQYF. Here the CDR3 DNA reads TGTGCCAGCAGACCCCGGGACTCCCACTACGAGCAGTACTTC.

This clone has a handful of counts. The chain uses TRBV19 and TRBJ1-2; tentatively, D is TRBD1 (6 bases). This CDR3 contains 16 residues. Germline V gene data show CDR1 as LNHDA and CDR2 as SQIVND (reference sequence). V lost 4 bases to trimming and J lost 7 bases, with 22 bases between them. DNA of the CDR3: TGTGCCAGTAGTACTTTACCTACCAGGGGAGTAGGTGGCTACACCTTC. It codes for CASSTLPTRGVGGYTF.

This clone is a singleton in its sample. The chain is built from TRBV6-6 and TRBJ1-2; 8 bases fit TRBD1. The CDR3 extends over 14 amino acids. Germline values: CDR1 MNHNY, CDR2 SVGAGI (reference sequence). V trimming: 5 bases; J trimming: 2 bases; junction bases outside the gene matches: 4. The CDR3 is CASSPGQGNYGYTF. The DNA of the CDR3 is TGTGCCAGCAGTCCCGGACAGGGAAACTATGGCTACACCTTC.

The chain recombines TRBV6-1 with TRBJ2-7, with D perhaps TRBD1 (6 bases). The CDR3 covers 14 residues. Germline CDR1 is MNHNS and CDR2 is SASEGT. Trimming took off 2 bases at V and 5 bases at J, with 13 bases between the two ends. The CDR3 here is CASSERVRGNEQYF. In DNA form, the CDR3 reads TGTGCCAGCAGTGAAAGAGTCAGGGGCAACGAGCAGTACTTC.

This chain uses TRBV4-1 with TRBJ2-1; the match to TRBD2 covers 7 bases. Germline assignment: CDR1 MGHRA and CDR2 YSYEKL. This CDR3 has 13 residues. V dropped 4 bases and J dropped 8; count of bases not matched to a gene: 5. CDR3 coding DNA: TGCGCCAGCAGCCGAAAGGGGAGGGATGAGCAGTTCTTC. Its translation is CASSRKGRDEQFF.

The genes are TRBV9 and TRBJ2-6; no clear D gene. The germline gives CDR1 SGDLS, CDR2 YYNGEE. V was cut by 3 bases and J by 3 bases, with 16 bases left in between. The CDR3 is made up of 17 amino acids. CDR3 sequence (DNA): TGTGCCAGCAGCGCCAGATTTCGACCAGGTGGGGCCAACGTCCTGACTTTC. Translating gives CASSARFRPGGANVLTF.

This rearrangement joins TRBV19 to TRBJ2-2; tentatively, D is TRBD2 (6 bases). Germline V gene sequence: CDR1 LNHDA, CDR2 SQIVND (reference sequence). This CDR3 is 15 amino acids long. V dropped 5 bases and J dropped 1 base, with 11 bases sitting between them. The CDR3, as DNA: TGTGCCAGTAGTTACCTAGCGATGAACACCGGGGAGCTGTTTTTT. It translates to CASSYLAMNTGELFF. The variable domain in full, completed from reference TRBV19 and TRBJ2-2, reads DGGITQSPKYLFRKEGQNVTLSCEQNLNHDAMYWYRQDPGQGLRLIYYSQIVNDFQKGDIAEGYSVSREKKESFPLTVTSAQKNPTAFYLCASSYLAMNTGELFFGEGSRLTVL.

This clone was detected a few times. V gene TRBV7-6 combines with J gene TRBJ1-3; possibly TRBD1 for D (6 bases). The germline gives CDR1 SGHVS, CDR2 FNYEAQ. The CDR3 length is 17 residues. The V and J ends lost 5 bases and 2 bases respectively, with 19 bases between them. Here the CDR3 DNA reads TGTGCCAGCAGCCCCAAATACCGGGACAAGCCTGGAAACACCATATATTTT. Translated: CASSPKYRDKPGNTIYF.

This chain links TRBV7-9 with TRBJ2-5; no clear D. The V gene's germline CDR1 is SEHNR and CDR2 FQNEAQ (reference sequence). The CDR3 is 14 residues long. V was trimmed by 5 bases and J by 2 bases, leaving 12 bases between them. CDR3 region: CASSPGGGQETQYF. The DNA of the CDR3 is TGTGCCAGCAGCCCTGGCGGTGGACAAGAGACCCAGTACTTC.

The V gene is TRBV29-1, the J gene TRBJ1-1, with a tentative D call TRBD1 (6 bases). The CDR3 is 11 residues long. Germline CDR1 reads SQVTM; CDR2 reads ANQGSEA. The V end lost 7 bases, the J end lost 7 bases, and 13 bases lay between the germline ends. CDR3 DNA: TGCAGCGCGGACAGCTACCTTGAAGCTTTCTTT. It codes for CSADSYLEAFF.

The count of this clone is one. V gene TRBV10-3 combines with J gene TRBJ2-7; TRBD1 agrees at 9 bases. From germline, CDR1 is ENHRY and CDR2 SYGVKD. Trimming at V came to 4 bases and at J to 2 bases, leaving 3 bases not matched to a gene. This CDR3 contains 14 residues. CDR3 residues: CAISGGQGPYEQYF. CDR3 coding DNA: TGTGCCATCAGTGGGGGACAGGGACCCTACGAGCAGTACTTC.

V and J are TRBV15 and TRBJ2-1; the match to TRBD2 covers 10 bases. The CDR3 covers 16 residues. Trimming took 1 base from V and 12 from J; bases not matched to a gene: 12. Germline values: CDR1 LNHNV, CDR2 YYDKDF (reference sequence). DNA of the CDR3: TGTGCCACCAGCAGAGGCGGCTTAGCGGGGGGACGTGGGCAGTTCTTC. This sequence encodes CATSRGGLAGGRGQFF.

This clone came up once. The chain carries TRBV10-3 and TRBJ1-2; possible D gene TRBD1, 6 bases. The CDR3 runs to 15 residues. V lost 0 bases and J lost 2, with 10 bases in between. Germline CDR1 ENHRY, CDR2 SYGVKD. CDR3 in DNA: TGTGCCATCAGTGAGTCGGGGGGGCAGAACTATGGCTACACCTTC. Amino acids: CAISESGGQNYGYTF.

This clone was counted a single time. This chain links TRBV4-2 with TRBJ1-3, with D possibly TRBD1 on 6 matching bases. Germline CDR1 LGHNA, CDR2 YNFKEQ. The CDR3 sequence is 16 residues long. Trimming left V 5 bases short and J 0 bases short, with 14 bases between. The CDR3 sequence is CASSGGAVVSGNTIYF. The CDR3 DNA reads TGTGCCAGCAGCGGGGGGGCAGTCGTCTCTGGAAACACCATATATTTT.

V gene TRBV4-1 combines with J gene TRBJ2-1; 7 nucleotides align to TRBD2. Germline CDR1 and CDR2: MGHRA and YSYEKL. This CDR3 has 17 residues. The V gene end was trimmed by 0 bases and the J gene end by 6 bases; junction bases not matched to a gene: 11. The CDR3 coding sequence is TGCGCCAGCAGCCAAGATCCCCGACTAGCCGGTCGCAATGAGCAGTTCTTC. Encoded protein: CASSQDPRLAGRNEQFF.

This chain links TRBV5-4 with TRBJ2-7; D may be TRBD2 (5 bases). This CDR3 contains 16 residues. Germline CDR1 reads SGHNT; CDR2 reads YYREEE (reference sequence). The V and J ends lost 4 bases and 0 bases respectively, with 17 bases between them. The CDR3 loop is CASSAGGQASSYEQYF. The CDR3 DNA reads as TGTGCCAGCAGCGCGGGCGGGCAGGCCAGCTCCTACGAGCAGTACTTC.

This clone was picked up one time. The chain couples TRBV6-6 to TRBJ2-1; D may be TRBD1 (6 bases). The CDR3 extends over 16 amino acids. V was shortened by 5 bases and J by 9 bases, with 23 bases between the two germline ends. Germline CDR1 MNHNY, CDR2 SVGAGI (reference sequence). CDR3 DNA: TGTGCCAGCAGTAAGGACAGATCGACAGGAGAGCTTGAGCAGTTCTTC. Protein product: CASSKDRSTGELEQFF.

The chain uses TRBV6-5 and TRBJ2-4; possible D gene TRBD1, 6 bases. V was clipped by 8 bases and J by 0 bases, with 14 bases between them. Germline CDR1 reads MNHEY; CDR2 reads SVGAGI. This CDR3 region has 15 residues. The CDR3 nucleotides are TGTGCCAGCCTCGGGCAGGGGCTAGCCAAAAACATTCAGTACTTC. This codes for CASLGQGLAKNIQYF.

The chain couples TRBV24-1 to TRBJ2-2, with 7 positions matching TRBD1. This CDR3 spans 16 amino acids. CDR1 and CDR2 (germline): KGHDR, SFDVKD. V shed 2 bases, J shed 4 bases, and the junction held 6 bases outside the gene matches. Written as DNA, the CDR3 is TGTGCCACCAGTGATTCCCCAGACAGGGCCACCGGGGAGCTGTTTTTT. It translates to CATSDSPDRATGELFF.

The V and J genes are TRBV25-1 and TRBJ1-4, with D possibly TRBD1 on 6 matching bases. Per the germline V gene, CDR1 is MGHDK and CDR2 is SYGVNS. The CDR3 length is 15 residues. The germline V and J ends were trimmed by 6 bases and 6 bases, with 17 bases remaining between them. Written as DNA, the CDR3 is TGTGCCAGCAGCCGAGGGGGGGTGGAGGATGAAAAACTGTTTTTT. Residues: CASSRGGVEDEKLFF.

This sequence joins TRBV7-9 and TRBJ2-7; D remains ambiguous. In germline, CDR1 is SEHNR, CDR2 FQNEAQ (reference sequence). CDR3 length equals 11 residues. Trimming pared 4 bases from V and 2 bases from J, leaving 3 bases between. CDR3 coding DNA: TGTGCCAGCAGCTCTACCTACGAGCAGTACTTC. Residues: CASSSTYEQYF.

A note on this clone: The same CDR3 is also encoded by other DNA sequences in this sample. The CDR3 sequence: CASSQGTSGGANEQFF. In DNA form, the CDR3 reads TGTGCCAGCAGCCAAGGGACTAGCGGGGGGGCAAATGAGCAGTTCTTC. V is TRBV3-1 (or the pseudogene TRBV3-2) and J is TRBJ2-1, with TRBD2 matching 15 bases. CDR3 size: 16 residues. J lost 7 bases, V lost 1 base, and 2 bases had no gene match. The germline V gene has CDR1 LGHDT and CDR2 YNNKEL (reference sequence).

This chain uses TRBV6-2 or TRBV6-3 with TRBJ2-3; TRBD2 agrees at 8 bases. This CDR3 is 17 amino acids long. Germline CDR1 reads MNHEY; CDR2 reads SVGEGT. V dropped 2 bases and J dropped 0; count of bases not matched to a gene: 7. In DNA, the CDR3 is TGTGCCAGCAGTTACCCCTTAGCGGGGTATAGCACAGATACGCAGTATTTT. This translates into CASSYPLAGYSTDTQYF.

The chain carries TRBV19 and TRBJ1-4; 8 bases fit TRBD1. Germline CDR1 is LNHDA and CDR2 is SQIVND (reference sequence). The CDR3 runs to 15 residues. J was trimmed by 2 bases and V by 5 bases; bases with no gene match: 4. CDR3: CASSSQGATNEKLFF. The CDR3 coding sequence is TGTGCCAGTAGTTCCCAGGGGGCGACTAATGAAAAACTGTTTTTT.